A single sample is the source of the 15 T cell receptor beta chains below, sequenced in a study of Ad26.COV2.S vaccination and SARS-CoV-2 variants. TCRdb keeps only in-frame clones here, not all; method: immunoSEQ multiplex PCR. The sample lists hundreds of thousands of clones; about nine tenths were seen once. Treatment defined: about 20 received Ad26.COV2.S at low or high dose, single or two shots; several received placebo; per-sample allocation not given. Samples were taken on day 63 after the first vaccine or placebo injection. The sample in question was peripheral blood, obtained in a trial of Ad26.COV2.S vaccine versus placebo. All receptors come from a person between 18 and 65 years old who received the Ad26.COV2.S COVID-19 vaccine or a placebo.

The rearrangement links TRBV12-5 to TRBJ2-7; D is ambiguous. The germline V and J ends were trimmed by 0 bases and 4 bases, with 4 bases remaining between them. This CDR3 is 12 amino acids long. Per the germline V gene, CDR1 is LGHNT and CDR2 is FRNRAP. The CDR3 reads CASGLVQYEQYF. The CDR3 DNA follows: TGTGCTAGTGGTTTGGTACAATACGAGCAGTACTTC.

This chain uses TRBV7-2 with TRBJ2-3, with D unclear. CDR3 length: 16 residues. V lost 1 base, J lost 6 bases, and 17 bases lay in between. The germline V gene has CDR1 SGHTA and CDR2 FQGNSA. Written as DNA, the CDR3 is TGTGCCAGCAGCTTAGAAGCTGAACCCGCAGTGGATACGCAGTATTTT. This sequence encodes CASSLEAEPAVDTQYF.

The chain joins TRBV5-5 to TRBJ2-3; 7 bases map to TRBD1. Trimming removed 6 bases from V and 1 base from J; junction bases left unmatched: 5. There are 14 residues in the CDR3. Germline lookup yields CDR1 SGHKS and CDR2 YYEKEE (reference sequence). The CDR3 loop reads CASITGAGTDTQYF. The CDR3 DNA sequence: TGTGCCAGCATCACAGGGGCCGGCACAGATACGCAGTATTTT. Full variable domain (missing parts from reference TRBV5-5 and TRBJ2-3): DAGVTQSPTHLIKTRGQQVTLRCSPISGHKSVSWYQQVLGQGPQFIFQYYEKEERGRGNFPDRFSARQFPNYSSELNVNALLLGDSALYLCASITGAGTDTQYFGPGTRLTVL.

For this clone: This sample also contains other DNA sequences that code for the same CDR3. The chain links TRBV6-5 to TRBJ1-4; D perhaps matches TRBD1 (5 bases). Trimming took off 10 bases at V and 7 bases at J, with 7 bases between the two ends. The germline gives CDR1 MNHEY, CDR2 SVGAGI. The CDR3 has 10 amino acids. This CDR3 reads CATRGEKLFF. CDR3 sequence (DNA): TGTGCCACGAGGGGTGAAAAACTGTTTTTT.

This rearrangement joins TRBV7-9 to TRBJ1-2; 9 nucleotides match TRBD1. CDR3 size: 14 residues. Germline V gene lookup returns CDR1 SEHNR and CDR2 FQNEAQ (reference sequence). The ends lost 5 bases at V and 2 bases at J; junction bases unmatched: 3. CDR3 DNA: TGTGCCAGCAGCGCAGGACAGGGGAACTATGGCTACACCTTC. This translates into CASSAGQGNYGYTF.

This clone has just a few counts. The chain carries TRBV5-4 and TRBJ1-1; D gene uncertain. CDR1 is SGHNT and CDR2 is YYREEE in the germline V gene (reference sequence). Trimming shortened V by 4 bases and J by 1 base, and 8 bases separated the two germline ends. The CDR3 is 13 residues long. The CDR3 region is CASSLRQNTEAFF. The CDR3 DNA follows: TGTGCCAGCAGCCTTAGACAGAACACTGAAGCTTTCTTT. The full variable domain, completed using reference TRBV5-4 and TRBJ1-1, is ETGVTQSPTHLIKTRGQQVTLRCSSQSGHNTVSWYQQALGQGPQFIFQYYREEENGRGNFPPRFSGLQFPNYSSELNVNALELDDSALYLCASSLRQNTEAFFGQGTRLTVV.

This chain uses TRBV18 with TRBJ2-1; the D gene is possibly TRBD2 (5 bases). Trimming pared 0 bases from V and 7 bases from J, leaving 7 bases between. The CDR3 spans 13 residues. Germline CDR1 and CDR2: KGHSH and LQKENI. CDR3 sequence (DNA): TGTGCCAGCTCACCACCGGACTGGAATGAGCAGTTCTTC. The encoded protein is CASSPPDWNEQFF.

V and J are TRBV7-9 and TRBJ2-2; D is ambiguous. The germline CDR1 and CDR2 sequences are SEHNR and FQNEAQ (reference sequence). The ends were cut back, 5 bases at V and 5 bases at J, with 9 bases in the middle. The CDR3 runs 13 residues. CDR3 sequence reads: CASSPPETGELFF. For the CDR3, the DNA is TGTGCCAGCAGCCCCCCGGAAACCGGGGAGCTGTTTTTT.

The J gene is TRBJ2-7, the V gene TRBV4-2; 10 bases align to TRBD1. The CDR3 has 15 residues. V lost 1 base and J lost 4; bases outside the gene matches: 4. Germline-derived CDR1 and CDR2 are LGHNA and YNFKEQ. This CDR3 is CASSQAGTGVYEQYF. Here the CDR3 DNA reads TGTGCCAGCAGCCAAGCCGGGACAGGGGTTTACGAGCAGTACTTC.

V usage is TRBV3-1 (or the pseudogene TRBV3-2) and J usage is TRBJ1-6, with D possibly matching TRBD1 (6 bases). V dropped 0 bases and J dropped 2 bases, with 11 bases sitting between them. CDR1 is LGHDT and CDR2 is YNNKEL in the germline V gene (reference sequence). CDR3 size: 17 residues. The CDR3 loop is CASSQDGGDTYNSPLHF. DNA for the CDR3: TGTGCCAGCAGCCAAGATGGGGGGGACACCTATAATTCACCCCTCCACTTT.

This clone appeared once. This chain joins TRBV27 and TRBJ2-3, with D unresolved. Germline loops: CDR1 MNHEY, CDR2 SMNVEV (reference sequence). The CDR3 consists of 14 residues. V shed 8 bases and J shed 0 bases, with 12 bases lying between them. The DNA for the CDR3 is TGTGCCAGCGTTTCTAGTACTAGCACAGATACGCAGTATTTT. Its translation: CASVSSTSTDTQYF.

The chain combines TRBV11-2 with TRBJ2-3, with TRBD2 matching over 13 bases. Germline CDR1 and CDR2: SGHAT and FQNNGV. The J segment lost 5 bases and the V segment lost 3 bases, leaving 5 bases of the junction unmatched. The CDR3 covers 16 residues. The CDR3 sequence: CASSFTSGGAGDTQYF. CDR3 in DNA: TGTGCCAGCAGCTTCACTAGCGGGGGGGCAGGAGATACGCAGTATTTT. Supplemented by reference TRBV11-2 and TRBJ2-3, the full variable domain reads EAGVAQSPRYKIIEKRQSVAFWCNPISGHATLYWYQQILGQGPKLLIQFQNNGVVDDSQLPKDRFSAERLKGVDSTLKIQPAKLEDSAVYLCASSFTSGGAGDTQYFGPGTRLTVL.

The chain recombines TRBV6-1 with TRBJ2-7; TRBD1 aligns across 7 bases. The CDR3 loop spans 14 amino acids. Germline values: CDR1 MNHNS, CDR2 SASEGT. V shed 3 bases, J shed 1 base, and the junction held 3 bases outside the gene matches. The CDR3 bases are TGTGCCAGCAGTGAGGCCAGGGGGTCCTACGAGCAGTACTTC. It is translated as CASSEARGSYEQYF.

This chain joins TRBV27 and TRBJ2-7, with TRBD2 identical over 8 bases. Germline lookup yields CDR1 MNHEY and CDR2 SMNVEV (reference sequence). Trimming took 2 bases from V and 3 from J; bases not matched to a gene: 15. The CDR3 is made up of 18 amino acids. The CDR3 bases are TGTGCCAGCAGTTTAGCGACCCCCCGACTAGCGACGTTCTACGAGCAGTACTTC. Translating gives CASSLATPRLATFYEQYF.

The rearrangement uses TRBV30 and TRBJ2-5; 7 positions match TRBD1. V lost 2 bases to trimming and J lost 5 bases; unmatched junction nucleotides: 5. CDR3 length: 13 amino acids. Germline V gene sequence: CDR1 GTSNPN, CDR2 SVGIG (reference sequence). Written as DNA, the CDR3 is TGTGCCTGGAGTACAGGGGTCGCCGAGACCCAGTACTTC. It is translated as CAWSTGVAETQYF.